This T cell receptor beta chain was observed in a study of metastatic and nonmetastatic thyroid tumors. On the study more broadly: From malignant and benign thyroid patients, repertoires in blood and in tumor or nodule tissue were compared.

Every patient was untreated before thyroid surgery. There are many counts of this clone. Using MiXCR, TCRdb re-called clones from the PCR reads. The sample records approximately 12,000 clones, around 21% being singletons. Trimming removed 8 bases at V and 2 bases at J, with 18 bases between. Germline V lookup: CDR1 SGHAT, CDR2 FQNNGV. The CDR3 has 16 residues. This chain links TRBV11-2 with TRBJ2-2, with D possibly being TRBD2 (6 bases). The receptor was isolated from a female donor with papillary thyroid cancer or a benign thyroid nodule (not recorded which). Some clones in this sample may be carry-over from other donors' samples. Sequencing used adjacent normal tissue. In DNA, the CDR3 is TGTGCCAGCCCTCTCAGCCCCGCGGGAAACACCGGGGAGCTGTTTTTT. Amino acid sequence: CASPLSPAGNTGELFF. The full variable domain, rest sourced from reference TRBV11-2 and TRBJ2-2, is EAGVAQSPRYKIIEKRQSVAFWCNPISGHATLYWYQQILGQGPKLLIQFQNNGVVDDSQLPKDRFSAERLKGVDSTLKIQPAKLEDSAVYLCASPLSPAGNTGELFFGEGSRLTVL.